The 27 T cell receptor beta chains below were found in one sample sequenced in a study of shared clonotypes between healthy human individuals. CD45RO negativity and positive selection for CCR7 defined naive CD8 cells, a population that excluded terminally differentiated effector memory CD45RA+ cells. The method was immunoSEQ multiplex PCR; TCRdb's version includes in-frame clones alone and lacks a portion of them. Here the sample spans roughly 1,800,000 clones, 85% to 95% being singletons. Sequenced: naive CD8+ T cells sorted from blood. The receptor set was obtained from a man younger than 30 in good health.

The rearrangement links TRBV19 to TRBJ2-5; TRBD1 might be the D (5 bases). Germline V gene lookup returns CDR1 LNHDA and CDR2 SQIVND (reference sequence). Trimming stripped 1 base from V and 0 bases from J, with 12 bases between. The CDR3 consists of 16 residues. Here the CDR3 reads CASSIGAGLYQETQYF. CDR3 DNA: TGTGCCAGTAGTATAGGGGCAGGGCTGTACCAAGAGACCCAGTACTTC.

This sequence joins TRBV11-3 and TRBJ2-2; 9 bases map to TRBD1. CDR1 and CDR2 from the germline V gene are SGHNT and YENEEA. This CDR3 spans 16 amino acids. The V gene end was trimmed by 5 bases and the J gene end by 3 bases; junction bases not matched to a gene: 7. This chain's CDR3 is CASSGRGQGDTGELFF. CDR3 DNA sequence: TGTGCCAGCAGCGGAAGGGGACAGGGCGACACCGGGGAGCTGTTTTTT.

The chain recombines TRBV7-2 with TRBJ1-5; possible D gene TRBD1, 6 bases. Trimming cost V 6 bases and J 4 bases, with 16 bases left between them. CDR3 length equals 15 residues. CDR1 and CDR2 from the germline V gene are SGHTA and FQGNSA. DNA of the CDR3: TGTGCCAGCAGTCCGGGACACGACATGAATCAGCCCCAGCATTTT. Protein product: CASSPGHDMNQPQHF.

This clone has a single count. The chain joins TRBV11-2 to TRBJ2-7, with 9 positions matching TRBD1. Germline V gives CDR1 SGHAT, CDR2 FQNNGV. V shed 5 bases and J 2 bases; nucleotides not matched to a gene: 7. The CDR3 totals 15 residues. The CDR3 spells CASSTAGTGTYEQYF. DNA for the CDR3: TGTGCCAGCAGCACCGCCGGGACAGGGACCTACGAGCAGTACTTC.

This clone was counted once. The DNA for the CDR3 is TGTGCCAGCAGCTTCACGGGGGCGGGCGAGCAGTACTTC. Translating gives CASSFTGAGEQYF. The chain has TRBV7-6 and TRBJ2-7; the D call may be TRBD1 or TRBD2 (6 bases each). From germline, CDR1 is SGHVS and CDR2 FNYEAQ. V was shortened by 3 bases and J by 6 bases, with 12 bases between the two germline ends. CDR3 size: 13 residues.

This sequence joins TRBV10-3 and TRBJ1-2; 8 bases agree with TRBD1. Germline V lookup: CDR1 ENHRY, CDR2 SYGVKD. After removal of 8 bases from V and 6 bases from J, the junction contained 14 bases not matched to a gene. This CDR3 is built from 15 residues. CDR3 amino acids: CAIRTGNIGGDGYTF. In DNA form, the CDR3 reads TGTGCCATCCGGACAGGGAATATTGGGGGCGATGGCTACACCTTC.

This chain connects TRBV9 to TRBJ2-3; D gene unclear. CDR3 length equals 17 residues. Per the germline V gene, CDR1 is SGDLS and CDR2 is YYNGEE. Trimming removed 1 base from V and 0 bases from J, with 15 bases in between. The CDR3 reads CASSVYGGYSSTDTQYF. The CDR3 nucleotides are TGTGCCAGCAGCGTATACGGTGGCTATTCCAGCACAGATACGCAGTATTTT.

V usage is TRBV4-1 and J usage is TRBJ2-5; D is ambiguous. Germline V gives CDR1 MGHRA, CDR2 YSYEKL. The CDR3 totals 15 residues. Trimming removed 5 bases from V and 1 base from J, with 14 bases in between. The CDR3 DNA reads as TGCGCCAGCAGCGATGGGGTATACGGCCAAGAGACCCAGTACTTC. Protein sequence: CASSDGVYGQETQYF.

The V gene is TRBV7-6, the J gene TRBJ2-7; TRBD1 matches at 9 bases. The CDR3 contains 16 residues. Looked up from germline, CDR1 is SGHVS and CDR2 is FNYEAQ. Germline trimming cut 5 bases from V and 5 bases from J; bases unmatched to any gene: 13. The CDR3 here is CASSPTLPGQGHEQYF. The CDR3 DNA reads as TGTGCCAGCAGCCCAACCCTACCGGGACAGGGCCACGAGCAGTACTTC.

This chain uses TRBV28 with TRBJ2-2; the match to TRBD2 covers 9 bases. CDR1 is MDHEN, CDR2 SYDVKM, per germline. This CDR3 is 17 amino acids long. Unmatched junction bases numbered 16, after V lost 8 bases and J lost 6 bases. This CDR3 is CASLLTQRGESAGELFF. In DNA, the CDR3 is TGTGCCAGCCTGCTTACCCAGCGGGGGGAGAGCGCCGGGGAGCTGTTTTTT. The whole variable domain, filled in from reference TRBV28 and TRBJ2-2, reads DVKVTQSSRYLVKRTGEKVFLECVQDMDHENMFWYRQDPGLGLRLIYFSYDVKMKEKGDIPEGYSVSREKKERFSLILESASTNQTSMYLCASLLTQRGESAGELFFGEGSRLTVL.

This chain uses TRBV27 with TRBJ2-7, with TRBD2 as a possible D gene (5 bases). The CDR3 has 12 amino acids. V lost 7 bases, J lost 6 bases, and 13 bases lay in between. Germline V gives CDR1 MNHEY, CDR2 SMNVEV (reference sequence). This CDR3 reads CASNVTGIEQYF. CDR3 coding DNA: TGTGCCAGCAACGTAACGGGAATCGAGCAGTACTTC.

The chain is built from TRBV10-3 and TRBJ1-3; D remains ambiguous. The CDR3 length is 17 residues. V lost 2 bases, J lost 0 bases, and 14 bases lay in between. Germline V gene data show CDR1 as ENHRY and CDR2 as SYGVKD. The CDR3 nucleotides read TGTGCCATCAGTGAGAGGCCAAGGACCTCCTCTGGAAACACCATATATTTT. Its protein is CAISERPRTSSGNTIYF.

The J gene is TRBJ2-1, the V gene TRBV27, with no clear D. This CDR3 region has 13 residues. The germline V gene has CDR1 MNHEY and CDR2 SMNVEV (reference sequence). V lost 8 bases and J lost 6, with 14 bases in between. The CDR3 nucleotides are TGTGCCAGCGGCCACACGTCGGGCAATGAGCAGTTCTTC. Translating it yields CASGHTSGNEQFF.

The chain uses TRBV9 and TRBJ2-1; 11 nucleotides line up with TRBD2. Germline values: CDR1 SGDLS, CDR2 YYNGEE. This CDR3 comprises 16 residues. The J segment lost 4 bases and the V segment lost 4 bases, leaving 7 bases of the junction unmatched. The CDR3 DNA follows: TGTGCCAGCAGCTCCATAGCGGGAGGGCCTTACAATGAGCAGTTCTTC. It translates to CASSSIAGGPYNEQFF.

V is TRBV9 and J is TRBJ2-2; D gene uncertain. This CDR3 comprises 13 residues. Trimming took off 3 bases at V and 3 bases at J, with 6 bases between the two ends. Germline CDR1 and CDR2: SGDLS and YYNGEE. In DNA form, the CDR3 reads TGTGCCAGCAGCGGGTTAGACACCGGGGAGCTGTTTTTT. As protein: CASSGLDTGELFF.

The rearrangement links TRBV27 to TRBJ1-2, with a possible D match to TRBD1 (6 bases). Germline CDR1 MNHEY, CDR2 SMNVEV (reference sequence). CDR3 length equals 13 residues. Between the trimmed V and J ends, which lost 3 bases and 8 bases, there was a span of 13 bases. This CDR3 is CASSFGAGEGYTF. The CDR3 nucleotides read TGTGCCAGCAGTTTTGGGGCAGGGGAAGGCTACACCTTC.

The V gene is TRBV7-9, the J gene TRBJ2-2; a possible D gene is TRBD1 (6 bases). Per the germline V gene, CDR1 is SEHNR and CDR2 is FQNEAQ (reference sequence). The CDR3 has 13 amino acids. Trimming took 10 bases from V and 1 from J, leaving 10 bases between them. The CDR3 reads CAIMTGNTGELFF. CDR3 bases: TGTGCCATAATGACAGGGAACACCGGGGAGCTGTTTTTT.

The chain combines TRBV7-9 with TRBJ2-7; 10 positions agree with TRBD1. The CDR3 length is 14 residues. Per germline, CDR1 SEHNR and CDR2 FQNEAQ (reference sequence). The V gene end was trimmed by 6 bases and the J gene end by 3 bases; junction bases not matched to a gene: 5. In nucleotides, the CDR3 is TGTGCCAGCAGTTCGGGACAGGGGATCTACGAGCAGTACTTC. It yields the protein CASSSGQGIYEQYF.

This chain joins TRBV2 and TRBJ2-7; D remains ambiguous. The CDR3 extends over 14 amino acids. V was trimmed by 5 bases and J by 0 bases, leaving 11 bases between them. CDR1 and CDR2 from the germline V gene are SNHLY and FYNNEI. The CDR3: CASSSDWSSYEQYF. The DNA for the CDR3 is TGTGCCAGCAGTTCAGACTGGAGCTCCTACGAGCAGTACTTC.

Worth noting for this clone: The same CDR3 arises from other DNA sequences in this sample as well. The chain is built from TRBV4-3 and TRBJ2-1; no firm D call. Germline loops: CDR1 LGHNA, CDR2 YSLEER. With 1 base removed from V and 7 bases from J, the gap between germline ends came to 8 bases. CDR3 length: 13 residues. Written as DNA, the CDR3 is TGCGCCAGCAGCCAAGGAGTTTATAATGAGCAGTTCTTC. Protein product: CASSQGVYNEQFF.

Here the CDR3 reads CASSHLGTGLNTEAFF. The CDR3, as DNA: TGTGCCAGCAGCCACCTGGGGACAGGGTTGAACACTGAAGCTTTCTTT. The V and J genes are TRBV9 and TRBJ1-1; 9 bases are shared with TRBD1. The germline CDR1 and CDR2 sequences are SGDLS and YYNGEE. V dropped 4 bases and J dropped 0; count of bases not matched to a gene: 7. The CDR3 runs 16 residues.

This clone was picked up a small number of times. The J gene is TRBJ2-7, the V gene TRBV12-5, with D possibly called TRBD1 or TRBD2 (6 bases each). Germline-derived CDR1 and CDR2 are LGHNT and FRNRAP. The V gene lost 5 bases and the J gene lost 5 bases, with 13 bases spanning the gap. The CDR3 has 13 amino acids. The CDR3 region is CASGQDGGHEQYF. CDR3 sequence (DNA): TGTGCTAGTGGTCAAGACGGGGGCCACGAGCAGTACTTC.

This chain uses TRBV9 with TRBJ2-7; TRBD2 matches at 16 bases. The J segment lost 5 bases and the V segment lost 3 bases, leaving 5 bases of the junction unmatched. The CDR3 sequence is 16 residues long. CDR1 and CDR2 from the germline V gene are SGDLS and YYNGEE. The CDR3 reads CASSGSGTSGRDEQYF. CDR3 DNA: TGTGCCAGCAGCGGATCCGGGACTAGCGGGAGGGACGAGCAGTACTTC.

This clone showed up just once. This chain connects TRBV11-3 to TRBJ2-7; possibly TRBD1 for D (6 bases). The V end was cut by 3 bases, the J end by 6 bases, with 12 bases between. This CDR3 is 13 amino acids long. Germline CDR1 SGHNT, CDR2 YENEEA. The CDR3 loop reads CASSFIRGGEQYF. The CDR3 nucleotides read TGTGCCAGCAGCTTCATCAGGGGCGGCGAGCAGTACTTC.

For this clone: An end of the junction differs from the germline gene, which may be a read error. The chain couples TRBV7-2 to TRBJ2-1; D gene uncertain. The CDR3 length is 15 residues. The germline gives CDR1 SGHTA, CDR2 FQGNSA. CDR3 residues: CASRLDPSSYNEQFF. In nucleotides, the CDR3 is TGTGCCAGCAGGTTAGACCCTAGCTCCTACAATGAGCAGTTCTTC.

V gene TRBV6-5 combines with J gene TRBJ1-2, with no clear D. With 0 bases removed from V and 5 bases from J, the gap between germline ends came to 7 bases. Per the germline V gene, CDR1 is MNHEY and CDR2 is SVGAGI. This CDR3 has 13 residues. The CDR3 region is CASSYSSFYGYTF. The CDR3 bases are TGTGCCAGCAGTTACTCGAGCTTTTATGGCTACACCTTC.

The V and J genes are TRBV30 and TRBJ2-3; 12 nucleotides line up with TRBD2. The V gene end was trimmed by 1 base and the J gene end by 8 bases; junction bases not matched to a gene: 4. This CDR3 is 14 amino acids long. Germline V CDR1 and CDR2: GTSNPN, SVGIG (reference sequence). The CDR3 nucleotides read TGTGCCTGGAGTGGACTAGCGGGAGTCCCTACGCAGTATTTT. It codes for CAWSGLAGVPTQYF.